Below are 15 T cell receptor beta chains sequenced from a single sample in a study of radiotherapy plus CTLA-4 blockade in lung cancer. The repertoire was sequenced with immunoSEQ multiplex PCR; TCRdb's copy has only in-frame clones and lacks some. Among roughly 53,000 clones, more than 60% were seen once, and the ten largest hold about 2.9%. Sample: peripheral blood, taken from a patient treated with radiotherapy plus ipilimumab. Source of these receptors: a human donor with non-small cell lung cancer who had a partial response to radiotherapy plus ipilimumab.

The J gene is TRBJ2-5, the V gene TRBV7-9, with TRBD2 matching over 7 bases. The CDR3 has 15 residues. Germline CDR1 and CDR2: SEHNR and FQNEAQ (reference sequence). J lost 1 base, V lost 1 base, and 3 bases had no gene match. CDR3 region: CASSLGAGPQETQYF. The CDR3 region has the DNA TGTGCCAGCAGCTTAGGAGCGGGACCCCAAGAGACCCAGTACTTC.

This sequence joins TRBV6-1 and TRBJ1-5; possibly TRBD1 for D (5 bases). Trimming took 0 bases from V and 7 from J, leaving 13 bases between them. The CDR3 covers 15 residues. Looked up from germline, CDR1 is MNHNS and CDR2 is SASEGT. CDR3 sequence: CASSEAAGVGQPQHF. The CDR3 DNA reads TGTGCCAGCAGTGAAGCCGCGGGGGTGGGCCAGCCCCAGCATTTT.

This clone appeared a single time. The chain has TRBV9 and TRBJ2-7, with 9 nucleotides matching TRBD1. The CDR3 runs to 14 residues. The junction had 3 bases not matched to a gene; V was cut back by 3 bases and J by 2 bases. CDR1 and CDR2 from the germline V gene are SGDLS and YYNGEE. The CDR3: CASSARDRAYEQYF. The CDR3 bases are TGTGCCAGCAGCGCCCGGGACAGGGCCTACGAGCAGTACTTC.

This sequence joins TRBV4-1 and TRBJ2-7, with 8 bases matching TRBD2. The CDR3 runs 15 residues. Germline V gene lookup returns CDR1 MGHRA and CDR2 YSYEKL. With 1 base clipped from V and 3 bases from J, the junction kept 5 bases outside the gene matches. In nucleotides, the CDR3 is TGCGCCAGCAGCCAAGGTGCGGGGGGCTACTACGAGCAGTACTTC. This gives the protein CASSQGAGGYYEQYF.

The chain carries TRBV6-1 and TRBJ2-7; 7 bases are shared with TRBD2. V shed 8 bases, J shed 1 base, and the junction held 8 bases outside the gene matches. This CDR3 has 14 amino acids. Per germline, CDR1 MNHNS and CDR2 SASEGT. The CDR3: CASEPRRESYEQYF. DNA for the CDR3: TGTGCCAGCGAACCTAGGCGGGAGTCCTACGAGCAGTACTTC.

The genes are TRBV5-4 and TRBJ1-2; D ambiguous. The CDR3 contains 14 residues. Per the germline V gene, CDR1 is SGHNT and CDR2 is YYREEE (reference sequence). Deletions cut 3 bases from V and 4 bases from J, with 13 bases between. The CDR3 loop is CASSSVENGYGYTF. CDR3 coding DNA: TGTGCCAGCAGCTCTGTAGAAAACGGCTATGGCTACACCTTC.

The chain uses TRBV6-1 and TRBJ2-5; 7 positions match TRBD1. The CDR3 totals 13 residues. Germline lookup yields CDR1 MNHNS and CDR2 SASEGT. The trim removed 8 bases at V and 2 bases at J, leaving 5 bases unmatched. The CDR3 region is CASRTGGQETQYF. CDR3 nucleotide sequence: TGTGCCAGCCGGACAGGTGGACAAGAGACCCAGTACTTC.

Here the CDR3 reads CASSVDGAADSNTGELFF. The CDR3 bases are TGTGCCAGCAGCGTAGATGGAGCAGCCGATTCGAACACCGGGGAGCTGTTTTTT. This chain connects TRBV9 to TRBJ2-2; D is unclear. This CDR3 region has 18 residues. V lost 0 bases and J 0 bases, leaving 15 bases between the germline ends. Germline V gene data show CDR1 as SGDLS and CDR2 as YYNGEE.

The chain links TRBV7-8 to TRBJ1-6; D gene ambiguous. V shed 10 bases and J shed 10 bases, with 20 bases lying between them. Per the germline V gene, CDR1 is SGHVS and CDR2 is FQNEAQ. CDR3 length: 14 amino acids. This CDR3 is CATHLDSAVSPLHF. In DNA form, the CDR3 reads TGTGCCACCCATTTGGACTCGGCGGTATCACCCCTCCACTTT.

The chain has TRBV27 and TRBJ1-2, with no clear D. The CDR3 sequence is 13 residues long. Germline V gene lookup returns CDR1 MNHEY and CDR2 SMNVEV (reference sequence). The V and J ends lost 4 bases and 2 bases respectively, with 8 bases between them. The CDR3 spells CASSSTPNYGYTF. CDR3 nucleotides: TGTGCCAGCAGTTCGACACCCAACTATGGCTACACCTTC.

The chain carries TRBV5-6 and TRBJ1-2, with D possibly matching TRBD1 (5 bases). The CDR3 contains 15 residues. Germline V gives CDR1 SGHDT, CDR2 YYEEEE. Trimming stripped 0 bases from V and 1 base from J, with 10 bases between. In DNA form, the CDR3 reads TGTGCCAGCAGCTTGGCCGCAGGGATTAACTATGGCTACACCTTC. This gives the protein CASSLAAGINYGYTF. The full variable domain, with the rest looked up from reference TRBV5-6 and TRBJ1-2, is DAGVTQSPTHLIKTRGQQVTLRCSPKSGHDTVSWYQQALGQGPQFIFQYYEEEERQRGNFPDRFSGHQFPNYSSELNVNALLLGDSALYLCASSLAAGINYGYTFGSGTRLTVV.

V is TRBV4-2 and J is TRBJ2-2; TRBD2 matches 10 bases. Germline trimming cut 4 bases from V and 7 bases from J; bases unmatched to any gene: 9. Germline assignment: CDR1 LGHNA and CDR2 YNFKEQ. There are 16 residues in the CDR3. The CDR3 here is CASSPRSGGGSGELFF. CDR3 DNA sequence: TGTGCCAGCAGCCCCCGGAGCGGGGGGGGAAGCGGGGAGCTGTTTTTT.

The V gene is TRBV2, the J gene TRBJ2-3, with 10 nucleotides matching TRBD2. CDR1 and CDR2 (germline): SNHLY, FYNNEI. The CDR3 has 19 amino acids. Trimming at V came to 3 bases and at J to 0 bases, leaving 12 bases not matched to a gene. The CDR3 coding sequence is TGTGCCAGCAGTGACCGGGTAGCGGGGGGAACTCTTAGCACAGATACGCAGTATTTT. Its translation is CASSDRVAGGTLSTDTQYF.

V and J are TRBV18 and TRBJ1-5; possibly TRBD1 for D (6 bases). The CDR3 length is 15 residues. Germline V CDR1 and CDR2: KGHSH, LQKENI. Trimming cost V 2 bases and J 9 bases, with 17 bases left between them. The CDR3 region is CASSPSGQRSPPQHF. The CDR3 bases are TGTGCCAGCTCACCATCCGGACAGCGCAGTCCGCCCCAGCATTTT.

CDR3 coding DNA: TGTGCCAGTACGAAGCAGGGAGGTTACAATGAGCAGTTCTTC. Protein: CASTKQGGYNEQFF. The chain couples TRBV19 to TRBJ2-1; D is perhaps TRBD2 (6 bases). The CDR3 spans 14 residues. With 7 bases removed from V and 4 bases from J, the gap between germline ends came to 14 bases. Germline V gene sequence: CDR1 LNHDA, CDR2 SQIVND (reference sequence).